A single sample is the source of the 32 T cell receptor beta chains below, sequenced in a study of blood T cell repertoires in COVID-19. Assay used: immunoSEQ multiplex PCR; TCRdb lists only in-frame clones, some missing. The sample lists approximately 120,000 clones, more than 65% occurring once. Sequenced sample: peripheral blood. The receptor set was obtained from a woman aged 70-85 years with acute or convalescent COVID-19.

The rearrangement links TRBV3-1 (or the pseudogene TRBV3-2) to TRBJ2-3, with a tentative D call TRBD2 (5 bases). The V gene's germline CDR1 is LGHDT and CDR2 YNNKEL (reference sequence). The CDR3 length is 15 residues. Trimming removed 4 bases from V and 2 bases from J, with 13 bases in between. The CDR3 DNA sequence: TGTGCCAGCAGCCTTGTTTCCGGGATCACAGATACGCAGTATTTT. This sequence encodes CASSLVSGITDTQYF.

V is TRBV6-5 and J is TRBJ1-5, with 8 bases lining up with TRBD1. This CDR3 contains 13 residues. From germline, CDR1 is MNHEY and CDR2 SVGAGI. V lost 7 bases and J lost 6; bases outside the gene matches: 5. The CDR3 loop reads CASKDREGQPQHF. The CDR3 DNA sequence: TGTGCCAGCAAGGACAGGGAAGGTCAGCCCCAGCATTTT.

The chain recombines TRBV5-1 with TRBJ2-1; D uncertain. V lost 0 bases and J 0 bases, leaving 7 bases between the germline ends. Germline CDR1 reads SGHRS; CDR2 reads YFSETQ. The CDR3 is 15 residues long. The CDR3, as DNA: TGCGCCAGCAGCTTGGACGGTATCTCCTACAATGAGCAGTTCTTC. Protein sequence: CASSLDGISYNEQFF.

CDR3: CASSQGQGMGYTF. The CDR3 DNA sequence: TGTGCCAGCAGCCAGGGGCAGGGGATGGGCTACACCTTC. The rearrangement joins TRBV28 to TRBJ1-2; TRBD1 might be the D (6 bases). Germline assignment: CDR1 MDHEN and CDR2 SYDVKM. The CDR3 is 13 residues long. V lost 6 bases to trimming and J lost 8 bases, with 16 bases between them.

The J gene is TRBJ2-1, the V gene TRBV9, with a weak D call TRBD2 (6 bases). Trimming removed 1 base at V and 7 bases at J, with 21 bases between. This CDR3 has 17 amino acids. From germline, CDR1 is SGDLS and CDR2 YYNGEE. CDR3 in DNA: TGTGCCAGCAGCGTACCCCCCGCGGGGAACTCTCTTAATGAGCAGTTCTTC. Translation gives CASSVPPAGNSLNEQFF. Full variable domain (outside the CDR3, taken from reference TRBV9 and TRBJ2-1): DSGVTQTPKHLITATGQRVTLRCSPRSGDLSVYWYQQSLDQGLQFLIQYYNGEERAKGNILERFSAQQFPDLHSELNLSSLELGDSALYFCASSVPPAGNSLNEQFFGPGTRLTVL.

The CDR3 sequence: CASSPQGRGGEQFF. In DNA, the CDR3 is TGTGCCAGCTCACCACAGGGAAGGGGAGGTGAGCAGTTCTTC. The chain uses TRBV18 and TRBJ2-1, with a possible D match to TRBD2 (6 bases). CDR1 and CDR2 from the germline V gene are KGHSH and LQKENI. The CDR3 length is 14 residues. V was cut by 1 base and J by 9 bases, with 13 bases left in between.

This clone was counted only a few times. The rearrangement joins TRBV6-5 to TRBJ2-3; weak D call: TRBD2 (6 bases). This CDR3 contains 14 residues. The V end lost 8 bases, the J end lost 6 bases, and 18 bases lay between the germline ends. CDR1 and CDR2 (germline): MNHEY, SVGAGI. The CDR3 sequence: CASGAGGTMDTQYF. For the CDR3, the DNA is TGTGCCAGCGGGGCAGGAGGGACCATGGATACGCAGTATTTT.

This clone was recorded a few times. This sequence joins TRBV19 and TRBJ1-4, with D unclear. The V gene lost 7 bases and the J gene lost 8 bases, with 11 bases spanning the gap. This CDR3 region has 12 residues. In germline, CDR1 is LNHDA, CDR2 SQIVND (reference sequence). This CDR3 is CASTMPGEKLFF. CDR3 nucleotides: TGTGCCAGTACCATGCCCGGGGAAAAACTGTTTTTT.

This clone came up a few times. This CDR3 reads CASSIGQTGNTIYF. Written as DNA, the CDR3 is TGTGCCAGCAGCATAGGACAGACTGGAAACACCATATATTTT. The chain links TRBV5-8 to TRBJ1-3; TRBD1 is a possible D gene (6 bases). Germline V gene data show CDR1 as SGHTS and CDR2 as YDEGEE. Trimming stripped 4 bases from V and 2 bases from J, with 10 bases between. This CDR3 is 14 amino acids long.

This chain's CDR3 is CASSLATGGLGNTIYF. Here the CDR3 DNA reads TGTGCCAGCAGCTTAGCCACAGGGGGCCTCGGAAACACCATATATTTT. The rearrangement uses TRBV7-9 and TRBJ1-3; 9 bases fit TRBD1. Germline CDR1 SEHNR, CDR2 FQNEAQ (reference sequence). The CDR3 has 16 amino acids. V lost 0 bases and J lost 4; bases outside the gene matches: 4.

Ten or more counts support this clone. The chain joins TRBV20-1 to TRBJ1-2; D possibly corresponds to TRBD1 (6 bases). Germline values: CDR1 DFQATT, CDR2 SNEGSKA (reference sequence). This CDR3 is built from 14 residues. Trimming took off 3 bases at V and 9 bases at J, with 20 bases between the two ends. The CDR3 loop reads CSASRATGKGRYTF. CDR3 sequence (DNA): TGCAGTGCTAGTCGGGCTACAGGGAAAGGCCGCTACACCTTC.

This clone was found once. V and J are TRBV10-3 and TRBJ2-3; D perhaps matches TRBD2 (7 bases). The CDR3 spans 14 residues. Between the trimmed V and J ends, which lost 3 bases and 4 bases, there was a span of 11 bases. Germline V CDR1 and CDR2: ENHRY, SYGVKD. CDR3 DNA sequence: TGTGCCATCAGTGATGGGGGGGGCGCAGATACGCAGTATTTT. Protein: CAISDGGGADTQYF.

The chain joins TRBV9 to TRBJ1-5; D is uncertain. There are 15 residues in the CDR3. The V end lost 0 bases, the J end lost 1 base, and 8 bases lay between the germline ends. Germline V gene data show CDR1 as SGDLS and CDR2 as YYNGEE. This CDR3 reads CASSVGPPSNQPQHF. CDR3 bases: TGTGCCAGCAGCGTAGGGCCACCCAGCAATCAGCCCCAGCATTTT.

This rearrangement joins TRBV5-4 to TRBJ2-2; 10 positions match TRBD1. V lost 5 bases and J lost 4; bases outside the gene matches: 8. Germline V gives CDR1 SGHNT, CDR2 YYREEE (reference sequence). The CDR3 is 16 residues long. CDR3 coding DNA: TGTGCCAGCAGTTCTGACAGGGGGCGCAGCACCGGGGAGCTGTTTTTT. Translation: CASSSDRGRSTGELFF.

The V call is TRBV29-1, the J call TRBJ2-7, with a weak D call TRBD1 (5 bases). The CDR3 spans 13 residues. The ends were cut back, 1 base at V and 9 bases at J, with 16 bases in the middle. Germline V CDR1 and CDR2: SQVTM, ANQGSEA. The CDR3 DNA is TGCAGCGTTGAAGTGGGGCAGATCGTAGGGCAGTACTTC. This codes for CSVEVGQIVGQYF.

The CDR3 sequence: CATSTGSNQPQHF. CDR3 bases: TGTGCCACCAGCACGGGGAGCAATCAGCCCCAGCATTTT. The genes are TRBV15 and TRBJ1-5; D is unclear. Germline-derived CDR1 and CDR2 are LNHNV and YYDKDF (reference sequence). This CDR3 region has 13 residues. Trimming took 4 bases from V and 1 from J, leaving 5 bases between them.

This clone has only one observation. The chain has TRBV18 and TRBJ1-2; possibly TRBD1 for D (6 bases). There are 16 residues in the CDR3. V lost 2 bases and J 0 bases, leaving 13 bases between the germline ends. The germline V gene encodes CDR1 KGHSH and CDR2 LQKENI. The CDR3 spells CASSPTRQATNYGYTF. The CDR3 nucleotides are TGTGCCAGCTCACCAACCCGACAGGCTACTAACTATGGCTACACCTTC.

V usage is TRBV9 and J usage is TRBJ1-4; D is ambiguous. The CDR3 is made up of 13 amino acids. Per the germline V gene, CDR1 is SGDLS and CDR2 is YYNGEE. V was shortened by 2 bases and J by 5 bases, with 7 bases between the two germline ends. CDR3 bases: TGTGCCAGCAGCGTCGGTACCAATGAAAAACTGTTTTTT. It is translated as CASSVGTNEKLFF.

V and J are TRBV7-8 and TRBJ2-6; D unclear. The CDR3 runs to 13 residues. V was pared by 7 bases and J by 5 bases, with 9 bases between. In germline, CDR1 is SGHVS, CDR2 FQNEAQ. CDR3 sequence (DNA): TGTGCCAGCAATGGGCCAAGGGCCAACGTCCTGACTTTC. It translates to CASNGPRANVLTF.

Comment on this clone: Other DNA sequences in the same sample also yield this CDR3. The chain recombines TRBV19 with TRBJ1-2, with TRBD1 identical over 7 bases. CDR1 and CDR2 (germline): LNHDA, SQIVND (reference sequence). Trimming cost V 6 bases and J 2 bases; bases outside gene matches: 3. The CDR3 has 13 amino acids. The CDR3 DNA reads TGTGCCAGTAGCCGGACAGGAAACTATGGCTACACCTTC. As protein: CASSRTGNYGYTF. Full variable domain (outside the CDR3, taken from reference TRBV19 and TRBJ1-2): DGGITQSPKYLFRKEGQNVTLSCEQNLNHDAMYWYRQDPGQGLRLIYYSQIVNDFQKGDIAEGYSVSREKKESFPLTVTSAQKNPTAFYLCASSRTGNYGYTFGSGTRLTVV.

The rearrangement links TRBV5-8 to TRBJ1-5; D is unclear. The CDR3 loop spans 13 amino acids. Germline V gene data show CDR1 as SGHTS and CDR2 as YDEGEE. Trimming cost V 2 bases and J 5 bases, with 8 bases left between them. CDR3: CASSFLLDQPQHF. The CDR3 DNA sequence: TGTGCCAGCAGCTTCCTCTTAGATCAGCCCCAGCATTTT.

The chain combines TRBV9 with TRBJ2-6, with 10 bases lining up with TRBD1. Germline-derived CDR1 and CDR2 are SGDLS and YYNGEE. The CDR3 contains 18 residues. With 1 base clipped from V and 0 bases from J, the junction kept 4 bases outside the gene matches. This CDR3 reads CASSVTRTGGSGANVLTF. The DNA for the CDR3 is TGTGCCAGCAGCGTAACCAGGACAGGGGGCTCTGGGGCCAACGTCCTGACTTTC.

The sample holds a few counts of this clone. The DNA for the CDR3 is TGCGCCACTAGCGAAGGGTCTGGGGCCAACGTCCTGACTTTC. Protein sequence: CATSEGSGANVLTF. The chain has TRBV10-1 and TRBJ2-6; a weak D match, TRBD2 (6 bases). Germline V gene lookup returns CDR1 WNHNN and CDR2 SYGVQD (reference sequence). V lost 10 bases, J lost 1 base, and 11 bases lay in between. The CDR3 loop spans 14 amino acids.

This clone was seen repeatedly, ten times or more. The V gene is TRBV12-5, the J gene TRBJ1-5; no reliable D call. Trimming cost V 6 bases and J 7 bases, with 7 bases left between them. From germline, CDR1 is LGHNT and CDR2 FRNRAP. This CDR3 has 11 amino acids. This chain's CDR3 is CASGPGQPQHF. CDR3 nucleotides: TGTGCTAGTGGCCCGGGGCAGCCCCAGCATTTT.

CDR3: CASSPKADEQFF. The CDR3 nucleotides are TGTGCCAGCTCACCCAAAGCGGATGAGCAGTTCTTC. The chain recombines TRBV18 with TRBJ2-1; D perhaps matches TRBD2 (5 bases). The V gene's germline CDR1 is KGHSH and CDR2 LQKENI. Trimming pared 3 bases from V and 8 bases from J, leaving 8 bases between. The CDR3 length is 12 residues.

The chain links TRBV19 to TRBJ2-5; D remains unclear. The CDR3 covers 14 residues. Per the germline V gene, CDR1 is LNHDA and CDR2 is SQIVND (reference sequence). V lost 3 bases, J lost 9 bases, and 17 bases lay in between. The CDR3 here is CASSMVLGLSAQYF. In DNA, the CDR3 is TGTGCCAGTAGTATGGTCCTGGGCCTGTCGGCCCAGTACTTC.

The chain has TRBV3-1 (or the pseudogene TRBV3-2) and TRBJ2-7; 9 bases match TRBD2. V shed 6 bases, J shed 5 bases, and the junction held 8 bases outside the gene matches. CDR1 and CDR2 from the germline V gene are LGHDT and YNNKEL (reference sequence). The CDR3 runs 14 residues. Here the CDR3 reads CASRIGGGAHEQYF. The CDR3 bases are TGTGCCAGCAGGATTGGCGGGGGGGCTCACGAGCAGTACTTC.

The chain is built from TRBV7-6 and TRBJ1-6, with D unclear. Germline CDR1 is SGHVS and CDR2 is FNYEAQ. V lost 2 bases to trimming and J lost 6 bases, with 11 bases between them. CDR3 length: 15 amino acids. In nucleotides, the CDR3 is TGTGCCAGCAGCTTAAGTGGCGGCCCTAATTCACCCCTCCACTTT. Protein sequence: CASSLSGGPNSPLHF.

This sequence joins TRBV7-6 and TRBJ2-3; TRBD2 is a possible D gene (5 bases). The CDR3 length is 13 residues. Looked up from germline, CDR1 is SGHVS and CDR2 is FNYEAQ. Trimming took 5 bases from V and 0 from J, leaving 6 bases between them. CDR3 protein: CASSGGSTDTQYF. CDR3 nucleotides: TGTGCCAGCAGCGGCGGGAGCACAGATACGCAGTATTTT.

The rearrangement uses TRBV7-2 and TRBJ1-2, with TRBD1 identical over 12 bases. The CDR3 extends over 18 amino acids. V shed 0 bases and J 0 bases; nucleotides not matched to a gene: 5. Germline CDR1 SGHTA, CDR2 FQGNSA. The CDR3 loop is CASSLARGTGGTNYGYTF. CDR3 nucleotide sequence: TGTGCCAGCAGCTTAGCGAGGGGGACAGGGGGCACTAACTATGGCTACACCTTC.

This clone was detected once. The gene calls are TRBV29-1 and TRBJ1-2; D is possibly TRBD1 (5 bases). Looked up from germline, CDR1 is SQVTM and CDR2 is ANQGSEA. The CDR3 sequence is 11 residues long. Trimming removed 6 bases at V and 2 bases at J, with 7 bases between. The CDR3 DNA reads TGCAGCGTGGAGGGGAACTATGGCTACACCTTC. Translating it yields CSVEGNYGYTF.

This sequence joins TRBV6-5 and TRBJ2-2; 9 bases are shared with TRBD1. Looked up from germline, CDR1 is MNHEY and CDR2 is SVGAGI. The CDR3 has 14 amino acids. The trim removed 7 bases at V and 1 base at J, leaving 1 base unmatched. In nucleotides, the CDR3 is TGTGCCAGCAAGGGACAGGGGAACACCGGGGAGCTGTTTTTT. It yields the protein CASKGQGNTGELFF.